This T cell receptor beta chain was sequenced for a study of blood T cell repertoires in COVID-19. At the level of the study: The analysed material was cDNA or gDNA that came from T cells, B-cell-depleted T cells, or PBMCs.

Per the authors' pipeline: Estimates of nucleated cell counts were drawn from the amplification of reference gene primers. Clones were sequenced by immunoSEQ multiplex PCR, and TCRdb holds only the in-frame ones, with some missing. From that table come the V and J calls and clone size; the DNA was used to work out D and trimming. Of a few hundred thousand clones in the sample, approximately 90% are singletons; the top ten hold under 0.95%. The germline V gene has CDR1 SGHTA and CDR2 FQGTGA. V lost 2 bases, J lost 3 bases, and 0 bases stayed unmatched. The CDR3 is made up of 13 amino acids. The chain combines TRBV7-3 with TRBJ2-5; TRBD2 agrees at 7 bases. This sequence originates from a man aged 25-45 years with acute or convalescent COVID-19. The sequenced sample was peripheral blood. The CDR3 DNA reads TGTGCCAGCAGCTTACTAGCGGAAGAGACCCAGTACTTC. This encodes CASSLLAEETQYF.